The 12 T cell receptor beta chains reported below all come from one sample, sequenced in a study of blood T cells in healthy people across ages. Combining a sample-barcoded 5' primer with a J-beta primer mix, a second PCR ran for roughly 6 to 12 cycles. TCRdb ran MiXCR on the 5' RACE reads and lists one entry per CDR3 protein. This table has about 1.7 million distinct CDR3 sequences, roughly 27% appearing once. The sequencing input was blood. The receptors shown here come from a woman in her 30s in good health.

This clonotype was detected ten times or more. The chain has TRBV10-2 and TRBJ2-5; unclear D gene. The CDR3 contains 13 residues. Between the trimmed V and J ends, which lost 6 bases and 1 base, there was a span of 9 bases. Germline-derived CDR1 and CDR2 are WSHSY and SAAADI. Written as DNA, the CDR3 is TGCGCCAGCAGATCGACATCCCAAGAGACCCAGTACTTC. Translating it yields CASRSTSQETQYF.

The V call is TRBV10-2, the J call TRBJ2-7; D might be TRBD2 (5 bases). Germline CDR1 reads WSHSY; CDR2 reads SAAADI. The CDR3 is 14 residues long. V lost 6 bases and J 2 bases, leaving 14 bases between the germline ends. This CDR3 is CASRAQEAPYEQYF. The CDR3 region has the DNA TGCGCCAGCAGAGCCCAGGAGGCCCCCTACGAGCAGTACTTC.

This clonotype was seen a handful of times. The rearrangement uses TRBV5-1 and TRBJ2-7, with D possibly matching TRBD2 (6 bases). Germline V gene sequence: CDR1 SGHRS, CDR2 YFSETQ. V was shortened by 2 bases and J by 0 bases, with 12 bases between the two germline ends. CDR3 length equals 15 residues. The CDR3 is CASSFGRSDSYEQYF. CDR3 DNA: TGCGCCAGCAGCTTCGGGAGAAGTGACTCCTACGAGCAGTACTTC.

The V gene is TRBV6-2 or TRBV6-3, the J gene TRBJ2-7; D might be TRBD1 (5 bases). V was shortened by 1 base and J by 2 bases, with 9 bases between the two germline ends. This CDR3 has 14 residues. CDR1 is MNHEY, CDR2 SVGEGT, per germline. In nucleotides, the CDR3 is TGTGCCAGCAGTTACTTTGCAGGGACCTACGAGCAGTACTTC. Protein sequence: CASSYFAGTYEQYF.

This clonotype was seen more than once but under ten times. The chain combines TRBV12-3 or TRBV12-4 with TRBJ2-1, with D maybe TRBD2 (6 bases). The CDR3 covers 15 residues. V was shortened by 7 bases and J by 3 bases, with 16 bases between the two germline ends. The CDR3 nucleotides are TGTGCCAGCAACTCTGCGGGACTCCTCTACAATGAGCAGTTCTTC. Its protein is CASNSAGLLYNEQFF.

This clonotype was observed a handful of times. V and J are TRBV21-1 and TRBJ2-7; no DNA check was done on the table's D call, TRBD2. TRBV21-1 is a pseudogene locus. This CDR3 region has 17 residues. The CDR3 nucleotides are TGTGCCAGCAGCAAAAAACGGGCCGCGAGGAATACCTACGAGCAGTACTTC. Translated: CASSKKRAARNTYEQYF.

The chain links TRBV11-2 to TRBJ1-6; D unclear. CDR3 size: 15 residues. Trimming took off 1 base at V and 5 bases at J, with 9 bases between the two ends. Germline lookup yields CDR1 SGHAT and CDR2 FQNNGV. CDR3 nucleotide sequence: TGTGCCAGCAGCTTAGCCCAGCCTCATAATTCACCCCTCCACTTT. Translating gives CASSLAQPHNSPLHF.

V is TRBV27 and J is TRBJ2-3; 8 nucleotides align to TRBD1. The germline gives CDR1 MNHEY, CDR2 SMNVEV (reference sequence). This CDR3 comprises 15 residues. With V trimmed by 8 bases and J by 1 base, 8 bases remained unmatched. The CDR3 is CASENRGEGTDTQYF. For the CDR3, the DNA is TGTGCCAGCGAAAACAGGGGGGAAGGCACAGATACGCAGTATTTT.

This clonotype was seen more than once but under ten times. The gene calls are TRBV7-2 and TRBJ2-5; a possible D gene is TRBD2 (6 bases). Trimming shortened V by 5 bases and J by 7 bases, and 20 bases separated the two germline ends. Germline V lookup: CDR1 SGHTA, CDR2 FQGNSA. The CDR3 covers 15 residues. CDR3 coding DNA: TGTGCCAGCAGCCCGGGGACTTATACTCCTGGGACCCAGTACTTC. Translated, it gives CASSPGTYTPGTQYF.

This rearrangement joins TRBV24-1 to TRBJ2-1; tentative D call: TRBD2 (6 bases). V lost 2 bases to trimming and J lost 1 base, with 8 bases between them. The CDR3 loop spans 15 amino acids. Looked up from germline, CDR1 is KGHDR and CDR2 is SFDVKD. In DNA form, the CDR3 reads TGTGCCACCAGTGATTACGGGAGTTCCTACAATGAGCAGTTCTTC. This gives the protein CATSDYGSSYNEQFF.

This clonotype was seen only once. The V and J genes are TRBV24-1 and TRBJ2-5, with TRBD1 matching 11 bases. The CDR3 covers 15 residues. Germline values: CDR1 KGHDR, CDR2 SFDVKD. The junction had 5 bases not matched to a gene; V was cut back by 4 bases and J by 5 bases. CDR3 nucleotide sequence: TGTGCCACCAGTGACCTGGGACAGGGGGTCGAGACCCAGTACTTC. Its protein product is CATSDLGQGVETQYF.

This chain joins TRBV7-7 and TRBJ2-5; 13 bases match TRBD2. V was clipped by 5 bases and J by 1 base; unmatched bases: 4. In germline, CDR1 is SSHAT, CDR2 FNYEAQ (reference sequence). This CDR3 has 16 residues. CDR3 region: CASSLTSGRAQETQYF. The CDR3 DNA sequence: TGTGCCAGCAGCCTTACTAGCGGGAGGGCCCAAGAGACCCAGTACTTC.